The clone carrying this T cell receptor (beta chain) turned up a few times. What it recognizes is unknown. Researchers reported sorting CD4+ naive, central memory, regulatory and stem cell-like memory cells via CD45RO/CCR7/CD25/CD127/CD95/CD27. The sample originates from a study of beta chain features in type 1 diabetes. Expressed TCRB transcripts were sequenced, since all the RNA that had been isolated was reverse transcribed. Sequenced by immunoSEQ multiplex PCR; TCRdb stores in-frame clones only, minus some. The sample includes fewer than 45,000 clones, 60% to 75% of them seen just once. Study results and limitations: Type 1 diabetes patients showed fewer insertions and more deletions at VDJ junctions. Significant though moderate, a shortening of TCRB CDR3s appeared in all four CD4+ subsets of Type 1 diabetes patients.

The sequence was collected from a man in his thirties or forties with type 1 diabetes. Some clones in this sample may be carry-over from other donors' samples. Material for sequencing was Tregs from blood.

CDR3 DNA: TGTGCCACCAGCTCCCGAGTGGGGACTAGCACAGATACGCAGTATTTT. Its protein is CATSSRVGTSTDTQYF. The chain has TRBV15 and TRBJ2-3, with a weak D call TRBD2 (6 bases). The germline CDR1 and CDR2 sequences are LNHNV and YYDKDF (reference sequence). The CDR3 totals 16 residues. V gave up 5 bases and J gave up 0 bases, with 15 bases separating them.